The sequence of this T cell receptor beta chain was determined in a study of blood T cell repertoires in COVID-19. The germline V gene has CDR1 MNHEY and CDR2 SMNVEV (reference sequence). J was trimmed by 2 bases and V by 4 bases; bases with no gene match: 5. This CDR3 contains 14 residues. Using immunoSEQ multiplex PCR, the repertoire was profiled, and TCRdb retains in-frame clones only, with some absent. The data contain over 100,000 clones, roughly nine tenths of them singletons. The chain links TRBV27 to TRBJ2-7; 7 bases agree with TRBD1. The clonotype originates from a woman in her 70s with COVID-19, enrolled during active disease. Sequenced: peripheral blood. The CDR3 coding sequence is TGTGCCAGCAGTTACCGGACAGGTCCCTACGAGCAGTACTTC. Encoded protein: CASSYRTGPYEQYF.